The source of this T cell receptor beta chain is a study of T cells in Graves' hyperthyroidism and ophthalmopathy (dated by TCRdb to about 2019). Looking at the study overall: Peripheral blood was collected at initial diagnosis, before any treatment. A discovery cohort of about a hundred patients, approximately 45 with Graves' ophthalmopathy and approximately 57 with stable Graves' hyperthyroidism, was used to find distinguishing TCR V-J signatures. Prospective prediction of ophthalmopathy was tested in an independent validation cohort consisting of under 20 hyperthyroidism patients and some 17 patients who later progressed to ophthalmopathy. The 75 to 100 discovery patients were randomly divided into training and test sets at a 7:3 ratio. Thyroid tissue and blood T-cell repertoires from six Graves' hyperthyroidism patients were also compared in the study. After sampling, hyperthyroidism patients received methimazole starting at 30 mg daily, and ophthalmopathy patients received high-dose intravenous methylprednisolone. The paper describes TCR Vbeta CDR3 sequencing of around 130 peripheral blood samples, made up of around 41 ophthalmopathy patients, roughly 75 hyperthyroidism patients and 17 progressor patients.

The TCR beta CDR3 regions were amplified from the RNA transcripts. A first-round RT-PCR of the TCR CDR3 used the HTBI primer set with the Qiagen OneStep RT-PCR kit. A second multiplex PCR round built the libraries, followed by size selection and purification. Sequencing of the libraries was done on an Illumina HiSeq2000 using paired-end 100 bp reads. The source study handled its data this way. Raw data were processed with SOAPnuke, discarding reads with adapters, uncalled bases, mean Phred below 15, or no exact constant-primer or identifier match. High-quality paired reads were merged using COPE v1.2.5, and each unique nucleotide sequence was defined as a clonotype. MiTCR v1.1 was used to align clonotypes to the IMGT TRBV, TRBD and TRBJ reference segments. The analysis included only V-J combinations with a frequency above 0.0001, which together covered more than 99% of the repertoires. The TCS score was defined as F50 (clonal expansion) divided by E x V (chaos), with BLOSUM62-based TCRdist calculated between CDR3 peptides within each V-J. Welch's t-statistics and random forest reduced fewer than 550 V-J features to 10 to 15, which were used in a naive Bayes classifier (R e1071). TCRdb reran the public reads through fastp at Q25 and MiXCR, keeping productive beta chains. Identical CDR3 protein sequences are pooled into one entry, listed with their most common genes and DNA. The V and J calls come from TCRdb's annotation, not from the publication. This sample holds some 690,000 distinct CDR3 sequences; approximately 15% were observed only once. Of the sample, about 14% is held by the ten largest clones.

Graves' hyperthyroidism was defined as stable when no progression to ophthalmopathy occurred over 18 months of follow-up. The hyperthyroidism patients were between 18 and 65 years old and newly diagnosed, with a disease duration of less than 2 months. The study excluded patients with uncontrolled infections, other autoimmune diseases, pregnancy or lactation. Diagnoses relied on clinical symptoms, serum thyroxine and TRAb, thyroid ultrasound and orbital computed tomography. PBMCs were isolated from 7.5 to 10 ml of fresh peripheral blood by Ficoll-Paque density gradient centrifugation. Total RNA was extracted using Trizol reagent, and RNA quality was assessed on an Agilent 2100 Bioanalyzer. There are many counts of this clonotype. Its antigen remains unidentified. There are no base qualities to consult, and no much larger clone falls within one base. On the study overall, not on this receptor specifically: Most expanded thyroid clonotypes (frequency above 0.001) were also detected in blood, a finding suggesting that blood repertoires may reflect thyroid immune responses. Sample size was not statistically predetermined, and investigators were not blinded to group allocation. A model built on a 13 V-J signature distinguished ophthalmopathy from stable hyperthyroidism, reaching over 85% sensitivity and about 81% specificity in cross-validation and 80%/75% in testing. During validation, the model predicted progression to ophthalmopathy a median of roughly 7.1 months ahead of onset, with almost 71% sensitivity and almost 75% specificity.

Trimmed from V: 6 bases; trimmed from J: 7 bases; junction bases lacking a gene match: 9. The CDR1 and CDR2 encoded by the germline V gene are SGHTA and FQGNSA. The CDR3 contains 15 residues, cysteine and phenylalanine counted. Only the CDR3 region is kept as DNA, spanning 45 bases read in frame from base 1. The TCR originated in a man in his fifties with Graves' hyperthyroidism. The rearranged segments are TRBV7-2 and TRBJ2-5; TRBD2 lines up with 12 middle nucleotides. The specimen sequenced was blood. The nucleotides are TGTGCCAGCAGGCTCAAAGGACTAGCGGGAATGACCCAGTACTTC. It encodes CASRLKGLAGMTQYF.